The 14 T cell receptor beta chains presented below share a single source sample, sequenced in a study of blood T cell repertoires in COVID-19. Only in-frame clones appear in the TCRdb table, and some are missing; sequencing was by immunoSEQ multiplex PCR. In the table there are 120,000 to 150,000 clones, 88% of which are singletons. Sequenced sample: peripheral blood. These receptors originate from a human donor with COVID-19, enrolled during active disease. The donor label of this sample is uncertain.

This clone was found a few times. V and J are TRBV7-3 and TRBJ2-7, with D maybe TRBD1 (5 bases). The V and J ends lost 5 bases and 5 bases respectively, with 16 bases between them. Germline V CDR1 and CDR2: SGHTA, FQGTGA. The CDR3 has 14 amino acids. The CDR3: CASSHPGAPNEQYF. The CDR3 DNA reads TGTGCCAGCAGCCACCCTGGGGCGCCGAACGAGCAGTACTTC.

This chain uses TRBV6-5 with TRBJ2-5; possibly TRBD2 for D (7 bases). V lost 6 bases, J lost 3 bases, and 14 bases lay in between. The V gene's germline CDR1 is MNHEY and CDR2 SVGAGI. This CDR3 has 14 amino acids. The chain's CDR3 is CASRKGGAKETQYF. In DNA form, the CDR3 reads TGTGCCAGCAGAAAAGGGGGGGCCAAAGAGACCCAGTACTTC.

This chain links TRBV2 with TRBJ1-6, with 8 bases that match TRBD1. Trimming took 8 bases from V and 9 from J; bases not matched to a gene: 12. Germline V gives CDR1 SNHLY, CDR2 FYNNEI. CDR3 length equals 15 residues. For the CDR3, the DNA is TGTGCCAGCCACTTTCAGGGGGCCGGGGGTTCACCCCTCCACTTT. Translated, it gives CASHFQGAGGSPLHF.

Only a few counts were recorded for this clone. J is TRBJ2-7 and V is TRBV5-1; 9 bases line up with TRBD1. Germline-derived CDR1 and CDR2 are SGHRS and YFSETQ. The V and J ends lost 2 bases and 2 bases, in that order; junction bases with no gene match: 2. The CDR3 has 14 residues. This CDR3 is CASSFGTGTYEQYF. As DNA, the CDR3 is TGCGCCAGCAGCTTCGGGACAGGGACCTACGAGCAGTACTTC.

This clone was detected only once. The CDR3 DNA reads as TGTGCCAGCAGCTTGGTGGCAGGGGTCCGTTTAGAAGAGACCCAGTACTTC. Translating gives CASSLVAGVRLEETQYF. The chain combines TRBV5-8 with TRBJ2-5; tentatively, D is TRBD1 (6 bases). Germline lookup yields CDR1 SGHTS and CDR2 YDEGEE. The CDR3 contains 17 residues. V lost 0 bases, J lost 3 bases, and 18 bases lay in between.

This clone was recorded once. The chain employs TRBV7-2 and TRBJ2-3, with 9 bases identical to TRBD2. J was trimmed by 1 base and V by 5 bases; bases with no gene match: 13. The CDR3 covers 18 residues. Per germline, CDR1 SGHTA and CDR2 FQGNSA. CDR3 amino acids: CASSPRMAGGLGTDTQYF. In DNA, the CDR3 is TGTGCCAGCAGCCCCCGGATGGCGGGGGGGCTGGGCACAGATACGCAGTATTTT.

The V gene is TRBV10-3, the J gene TRBJ2-7; 7 bases are shared with TRBD1. Unmatched junction bases numbered 13, after V lost 6 bases and J lost 5 bases. Per germline, CDR1 ENHRY and CDR2 SYGVKD. This CDR3 region has 15 residues. The CDR3 DNA follows: TGTGCCATCAGCCGGGCACAGGGGAATAGGGACGAGCAGTACTTC. Its translation is CAISRAQGNRDEQYF.

The chain combines TRBV7-2 with TRBJ1-2; TRBD1 matches 7 bases. This CDR3 is 16 amino acids long. Trimming cost V 1 base and J 1 base; bases outside gene matches: 6. Germline CDR1 reads SGHTA; CDR2 reads FQGNSA. For the CDR3, the DNA is TGTGCCAGCAGCTTAGGGCCGGGACAGAGTAACTATGGCTACACCTTC. This translates into CASSLGPGQSNYGYTF.

The gene calls are TRBV10-3 and TRBJ1-2; D is uncertain. Germline V gene data show CDR1 as ENHRY and CDR2 as SYGVKD. V was cut by 4 bases and J by 4 bases, with 7 bases left in between. The CDR3 covers 12 residues. The CDR3 DNA sequence: TGTGCCATCAGTGCGGACTCCTATGGCTACACCTTC. This sequence encodes CAISADSYGYTF.

V and J are TRBV3-1 (or the pseudogene TRBV3-2) and TRBJ2-5; TRBD2 aligns across 13 bases. The CDR3 totals 17 residues. Germline V gene data show CDR1 as LGHDT and CDR2 as YNNKEL (reference sequence). The junction had 11 bases not matched to a gene; V was cut back by 5 bases and J by 5 bases. CDR3 region: CASSSGLAGAGVETQYF. CDR3 nucleotides: TGTGCCAGCAGCTCCGGACTAGCGGGGGCCGGGGTGGAGACCCAGTACTTC.

The chain links TRBV19 to TRBJ1-6; D is possibly TRBD1 (5 bases). The CDR3 contains 14 residues. CDR1 and CDR2 (germline): LNHDA, SQIVND (reference sequence). The V end lost 5 bases, the J end lost 11 bases, and 16 bases lay between the germline ends. Here the CDR3 DNA reads TGTGCCAGTAGTTCAGGGCCAGGGAGGCCACCCCTCCACTTT. The encoded protein is CASSSGPGRPPLHF.

The gene calls are TRBV24-1 and TRBJ1-3; 10 bases are a match to TRBD1. The CDR3 runs to 19 residues. The ends lost 9 bases at V and 0 bases at J; junction bases unmatched: 16. CDR1 KGHDR and CDR2 SFDVKD come from the germline V gene. Here the CDR3 DNA reads TGTGCCACCTCGAACCTGGGACAGGGGATCCCCTTCTCTGGAAACACCATATATTTT. This encodes CATSNLGQGIPFSGNTIYF.

The genes are TRBV27 and TRBJ1-6; weak D call: TRBD1 (6 bases). The CDR3 extends over 18 amino acids. The V and J ends lost 0 bases and 10 bases respectively, with 22 bases between them. The V gene's germline CDR1 is MNHEY and CDR2 SMNVEV (reference sequence). Written as DNA, the CDR3 is TGTGCCAGCAGTTTATCACACCCTCCGACAGGTTTCCCCTCACCCCTCCACTTT. This encodes CASSLSHPPTGFPSPLHF.

This chain joins TRBV7-3 and TRBJ2-3; D is ambiguous. Germline loops: CDR1 SGHTA, CDR2 FQGTGA. V lost 5 bases to trimming and J lost 2 bases, with 5 bases between them. The length of the CDR3 is 12 residues. The CDR3 region is CASSLYTDTQYF. The CDR3, as DNA: TGTGCCAGCAGCCTATACACAGATACGCAGTATTTT. Full variable domain (rest looked up from reference TRBV7-3 and TRBJ2-3): GAGVSQTPSNKVTEKGKYVELRCDPISGHTALYWYRQSLGQGPEFLIYFQGTGAADDSGLPNDRFFAVRPEGSVSTLKIQRTERGDSAVYLCASSLYTDTQYFGPGTRLTVL.